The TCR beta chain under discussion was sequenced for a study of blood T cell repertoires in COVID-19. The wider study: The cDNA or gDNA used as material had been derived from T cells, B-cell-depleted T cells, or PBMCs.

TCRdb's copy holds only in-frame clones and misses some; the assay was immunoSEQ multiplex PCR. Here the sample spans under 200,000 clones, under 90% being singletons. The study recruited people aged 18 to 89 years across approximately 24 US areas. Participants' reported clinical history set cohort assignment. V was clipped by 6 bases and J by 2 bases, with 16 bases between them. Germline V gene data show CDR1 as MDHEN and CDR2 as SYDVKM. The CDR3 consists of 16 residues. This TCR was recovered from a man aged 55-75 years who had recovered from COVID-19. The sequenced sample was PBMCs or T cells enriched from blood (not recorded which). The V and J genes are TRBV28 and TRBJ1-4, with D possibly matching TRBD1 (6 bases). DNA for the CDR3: TGTGCCAGCAGCCGAACAGGGTTAGTGACTAATGAAAAACTGTTTTTT. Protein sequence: CASSRTGLVTNEKLFF.